This T cell receptor beta chain emerged from a study of T cells in Graves' hyperthyroidism and ophthalmopathy. In making diagnoses, clinical symptoms, serum thyroxine and TRAb, thyroid ultrasound and orbital computed tomography were all used. The TCR beta CDR3 regions underwent amplification using RNA transcripts as the source. TCR CDR3 regions were first amplified by RT-PCR with HTBI primers. TCRdb reprocessed the multiplex PCR reads via MiXCR and lists one record per CDR3 protein. This table holds under 450,000 distinct CDR3 sequences, 15% to 18% found once. V was cut by 3 bases and J by 7 bases, with 27 bases left in between. The CDR3 is 19 residues long. This clonotype was seen repeatedly, ten times or more.

The V call is TRBV12-3 or TRBV12-4, the J call TRBJ2-2; maybe TRBD1 (5 bases). Sequenced input: blood. The sequence came from a young woman with Graves' hyperthyroidism. The DNA for the CDR3 is TGTGCCAGCAGTTTCACTTTTAGTAGGGGCCCAAAGAAGAACGGGGAGCTGTTTTTT. Translating it yields CASSFTFSRGPKKNGELFF.